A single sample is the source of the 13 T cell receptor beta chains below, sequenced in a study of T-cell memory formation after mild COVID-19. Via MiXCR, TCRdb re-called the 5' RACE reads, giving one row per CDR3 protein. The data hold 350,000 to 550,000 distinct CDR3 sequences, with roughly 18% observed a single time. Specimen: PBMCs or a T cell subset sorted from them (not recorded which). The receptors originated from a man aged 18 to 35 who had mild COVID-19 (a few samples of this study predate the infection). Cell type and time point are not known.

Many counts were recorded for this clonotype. The CDR3 loop reads CASSKTVAGANVLTF. CDR3 DNA sequence: TGTGCCAGCAGTAAGACGGTAGCTGGGGCCAACGTCCTGACTTTC. The rearrangement uses TRBV12-3 or TRBV12-4 and TRBJ2-6; the D is unclear. The ends were cut back, 5 bases at V and 2 bases at J, with 10 bases in the middle. CDR3 length: 15 amino acids.

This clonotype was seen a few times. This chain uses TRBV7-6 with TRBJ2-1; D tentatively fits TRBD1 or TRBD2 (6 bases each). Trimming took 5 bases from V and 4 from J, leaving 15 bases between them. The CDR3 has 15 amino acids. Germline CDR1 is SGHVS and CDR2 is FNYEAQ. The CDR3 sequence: CASSPVGGRYNEQFF. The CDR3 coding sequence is TGTGCCAGCAGCCCCGTGGGGGGCCGATACAATGAGCAGTTCTTC.

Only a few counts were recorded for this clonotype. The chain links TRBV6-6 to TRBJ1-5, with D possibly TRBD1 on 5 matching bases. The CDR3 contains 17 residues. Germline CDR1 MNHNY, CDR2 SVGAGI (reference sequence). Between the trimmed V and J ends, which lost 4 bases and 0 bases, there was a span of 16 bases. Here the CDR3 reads CASSSRGVANSNQPQHF. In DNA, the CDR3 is TGTGCCAGCAGTTCCCGGGGGGTTGCGAATAGCAATCAGCCCCAGCATTTT.

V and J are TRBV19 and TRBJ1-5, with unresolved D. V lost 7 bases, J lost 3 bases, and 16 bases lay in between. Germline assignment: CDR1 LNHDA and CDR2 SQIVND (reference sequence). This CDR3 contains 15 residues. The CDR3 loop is CASMKNVLDNQPQHF. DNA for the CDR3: TGTGCCAGTATGAAAAACGTTCTGGACAATCAGCCCCAGCATTTT. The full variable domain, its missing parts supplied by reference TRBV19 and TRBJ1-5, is DGGITQSPKYLFRKEGQNVTLSCEQNLNHDAMYWYRQDPGQGLRLIYYSQIVNDFQKGDIAEGYSVSREKKESFPLTVTSAQKNPTAFYLCASMKNVLDNQPQHFGDGTRLSIL.

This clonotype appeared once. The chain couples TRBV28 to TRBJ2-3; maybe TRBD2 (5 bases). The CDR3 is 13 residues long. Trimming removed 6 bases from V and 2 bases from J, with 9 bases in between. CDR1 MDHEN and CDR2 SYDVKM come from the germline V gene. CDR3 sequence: CASRRANTDTQYF. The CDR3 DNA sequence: TGTGCCAGCAGGAGGGCCAACACAGATACGCAGTATTTT.

The CDR3 here is CASSPYSQGSYEQYF. CDR3 coding DNA: TGTGCCAGCAGCCCATACTCACAGGGCTCCTACGAGCAGTACTTC. V is TRBV7-2 and J is TRBJ2-7; weak D call: TRBD1 (6 bases). Germline V gene sequence: CDR1 SGHTA, CDR2 FQGNSA. V was trimmed by 5 bases and J by 0 bases, leaving 14 bases between them. The CDR3 totals 15 residues.

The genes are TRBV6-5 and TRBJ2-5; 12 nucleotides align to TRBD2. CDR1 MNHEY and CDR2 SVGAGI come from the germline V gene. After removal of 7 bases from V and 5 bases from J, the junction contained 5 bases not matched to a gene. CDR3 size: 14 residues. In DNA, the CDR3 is TGTGCCAGCACTAGCGGGGGGGCTGGGGAGACCCAGTACTTC. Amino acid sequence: CASTSGGAGETQYF.

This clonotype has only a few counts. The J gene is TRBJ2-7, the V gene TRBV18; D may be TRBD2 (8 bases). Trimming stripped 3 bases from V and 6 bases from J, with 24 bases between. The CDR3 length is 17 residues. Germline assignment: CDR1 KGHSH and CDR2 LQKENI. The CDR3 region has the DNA TGTGCCAGCTCACCCCCCCGGGGGGGCCAGGGACAGATCGAGCAGTACTTC. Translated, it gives CASSPPRGGQGQIEQYF.

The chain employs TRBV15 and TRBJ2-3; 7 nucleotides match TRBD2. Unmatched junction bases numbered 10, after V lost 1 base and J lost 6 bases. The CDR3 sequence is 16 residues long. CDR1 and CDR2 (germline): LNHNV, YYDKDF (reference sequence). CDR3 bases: TGTGCCACCAGCAGAGTGCTAGCGGTGGGTTTGGATACGCAGTATTTT. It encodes CATSRVLAVGLDTQYF.

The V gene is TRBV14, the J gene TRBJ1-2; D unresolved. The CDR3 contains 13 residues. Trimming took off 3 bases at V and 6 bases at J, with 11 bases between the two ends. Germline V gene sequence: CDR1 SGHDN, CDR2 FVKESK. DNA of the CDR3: TGTGCCAGCAGCCACGTCCTTTGGGATGGCTACACCTTC. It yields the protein CASSHVLWDGYTF.

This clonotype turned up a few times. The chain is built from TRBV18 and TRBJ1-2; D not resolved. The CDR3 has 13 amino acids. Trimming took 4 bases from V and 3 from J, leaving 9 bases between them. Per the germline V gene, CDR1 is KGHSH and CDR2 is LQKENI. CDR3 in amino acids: CASSQEEYYGYTF. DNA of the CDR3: TGTGCCAGCTCACAAGAAGAGTACTATGGCTACACCTTC.

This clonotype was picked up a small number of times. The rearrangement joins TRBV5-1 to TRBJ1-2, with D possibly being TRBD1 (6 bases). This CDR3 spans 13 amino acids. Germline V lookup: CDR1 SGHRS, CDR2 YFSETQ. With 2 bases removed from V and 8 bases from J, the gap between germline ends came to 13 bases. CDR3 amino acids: CASSFAGARGYTF. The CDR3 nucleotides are TGCGCCAGCAGCTTTGCGGGGGCGAGGGGCTACACCTTC.

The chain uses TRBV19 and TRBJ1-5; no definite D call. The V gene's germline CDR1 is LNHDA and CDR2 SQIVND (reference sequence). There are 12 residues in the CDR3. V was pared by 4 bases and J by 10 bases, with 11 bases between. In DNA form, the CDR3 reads TGTGCCAGTAGTACCGACCCGTCTCCCCAGCATTTT. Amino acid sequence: CASSTDPSPQHF.